The entry below describes one T cell receptor beta chain. Its antigen is still unknown. The method was immunoSEQ multiplex PCR; TCRdb's version includes in-frame clones alone and lacks a portion of them. The sample lists over 14,000 clones; 70% to 75% were seen once. Sampling times: baseline, cycle 4 day 1, cycle 7 day 1. The data derive from a study of OX40 agonist ivuxolimab in advanced cancers. For the study at large: Patients were treated with ivuxolimab, an agonistic anti-OX40 (CD134) antibody.

V was pared by 3 bases and J by 2 bases, with 9 bases between. Germline CDR1 SGHVS, CDR2 FQNEAQ. This CDR3 is built from 14 residues. General study results and limits: Researchers report that CD8+ T cells had, on average, more expanded clones than CD4+. Low levels of normalized T-cell clonal expansion also appeared in some nonresponders.

The source is an adult with an advanced solid tumor such as melanoma, head and neck, liver or kidney cancer. The sequencing here drew on CD4+ or CD8+ T cells sorted from blood, taken in a trial of the OX40 agonist ivuxolimab. This rearrangement joins TRBV7-8 to TRBJ2-3; perhaps D is TRBD1 or TRBD2 (5 bases each). CDR3 in DNA: TGTGCCAGCAGCTTCTCCGGGGCCACAGATACGCAGTATTTT. It yields the protein CASSFSGATDTQYF.